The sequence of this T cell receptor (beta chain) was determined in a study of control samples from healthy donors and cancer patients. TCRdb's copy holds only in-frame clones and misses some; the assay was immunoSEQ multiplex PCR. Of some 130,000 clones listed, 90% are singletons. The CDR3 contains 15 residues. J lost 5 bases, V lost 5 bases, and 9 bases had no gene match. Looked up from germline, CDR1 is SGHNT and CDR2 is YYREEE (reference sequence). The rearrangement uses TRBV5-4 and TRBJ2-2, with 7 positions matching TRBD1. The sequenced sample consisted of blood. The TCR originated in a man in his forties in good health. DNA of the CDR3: TGTGCCAGCAGTGAGGGACAGCCCAGGACCGGGGAGCTGTTTTTT. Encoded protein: CASSEGQPRTGELFF.